This is a list of T cell receptor beta chains from one sample in a study of blood T cells in healthy people across ages. One entry per CDR3 protein, called by TCRdb with MiXCR from the 5' RACE reads. The sample contains around 600,000 distinct CDR3 sequences, 45% to 55% of which appear only once. The specimen was blood. These receptors were obtained from a man aged 80 or over in good health. Both conserved end residues are part of each CDR3. Fields, in order: D gene, J gene, V gene, clone size, CDR3 protein, CDR3 DNA. A D gene is named only where the DNA matches it firmly. Rows may omit the clone size; those that give it use once, few, many or a size class.

TRBD2	TRBJ2-3	TRBV7-3	.	CASSSGLAIDTQYF	TGTGCCAGCAGCTCAGGACTAGCTATAGATACGCAGTATTTT
TRBD1	TRBJ2-3	TRBV20-1	.	CSALNFGTGVTDTQYF	TGCAGTGCCCTGAACTTTGGGACAGGAGTCACAGATACGCAGTATTTT
.	TRBJ2-2	TRBV4-3	.	CASSQDLAVRSAGELFF	TGCGCCAGCAGCCAAGATCTCGCGGTCCGGAGTGCCGGGGAGCTGTTTTTT
.	TRBJ2-1	TRBV29-1	.	CSVELPGGHNEQFF	TGCAGCGTTGAACTCCCGGGCGGACACAATGAGCAGTTCTTC
.	TRBJ1-1	TRBV6-6	.	CASSDSSRAEAFF	TGTGCCAGCAGTGACTCGAGTCGGGCAGAAGCTTTCTTT
TRBD2	TRBJ2-1	TRBV12-3/TRBV12-4	few	CASSLRLAGGSYNEQFF	TGTGCCAGCAGTTTAAGGCTAGCGGGGGGGTCCTACAATGAGCAGTTCTTC
.	TRBJ2-4	TRBV2	few	CASSERRNIQYF	TGTGCCAGCAGCGAGCGACGGAACATTCAGTACTTC
TRBD1	TRBJ1-5	TRBV29-1	.	CSVGQGKDQPQHF	TGCAGCGTCGGACAGGGGAAAGATCAGCCCCAGCATTTT
.	TRBJ2-7	TRBV29-1	few	CSVEGGEVGPPYEQYF	TGCAGCGTTGAAGGTGGTGAGGTGGGCCCCCCCTACGAGCAGTACTTC
.	TRBJ1-6	TRBV20-1	few	CSAFSDRALSSYNSPLHF	TGCAGTGCCTTCTCGGACAGAGCCCTCAGCTCCTATAATTCACCCCTCCACTTT
.	TRBJ2-1	TRBV6-2/TRBV6-3	few	CASSAEAPSYNEQFF	TGTGCCAGCAGTGCGGAAGCTCCCTCCTACAATGAGCAGTTCTTC
TRBD1	TRBJ2-7	TRBV6-2/TRBV6-3	.	CASRGTGGLSEQYF	TGTGCCAGCCGGGGGACAGGGGGTTTATCCGAGCAGTACTTC
.	TRBJ2-1	TRBV12-5	few	CASGLSQGGPYNEQFF	TGTGCTAGTGGTTTGAGCCAGGGCGGACCCTACAATGAGCAGTTCTTC
TRBD2	TRBJ2-1	TRBV6-2/TRBV6-3	.	CASSPGLAGGLPDEQFF	TGTGCCAGCAGTCCGGGACTAGCGGGAGGCCTGCCAGATGAGCAGTTCTTC
TRBD2	TRBJ2-7	TRBV20-1	few	CSARPVRTSGRNEQYF	TGCAGTGCTAGACCTGTGAGGACTAGCGGGAGGAACGAGCAGTACTTC
.	TRBJ2-7	TRBV7-7	.	CASSPGTTPYEQYF	TGTGCTAGCAGCCCGGGGACAACCCCGTACGAGCAGTACTTC
.	TRBJ1-1	TRBV6-6	.	CASSYGSYESNTEAFF	TGTGCCAGCAGTTACGGGTCGTATGAATCGAACACTGAAGCTTTCTTT
TRBD2	TRBJ2-1	TRBV3-1	few	CASSRTSIHEQFF	TGTGCCAGCAGCCGGACTAGTATCCATGAGCAGTTCTTC
.	TRBJ1-4	TRBV2	.	CASNISPGANEKLFF	TGTGCCAGCAATATCTCCCCCGGGGCTAATGAAAAACTGTTTTTT
TRBD1	TRBJ1-2	TRBV29-1	.	CSAMKPGQGYGYTF	TGCAGCGCTATGAAACCGGGACAGGGGTATGGCTACACCTTC
TRBD2	TRBJ2-1	TRBV6-2/TRBV6-3	.	CASSYGGRGYNEQFF	TGTGCCAGCAGTTACGGCGGGAGGGGCTACAATGAGCAGTTCTTC
TRBD2	TRBJ2-3	TRBV20-1	.	CSASGRSGSPTDTQYF	TGCAGTGCTTCCGGGCGGAGCGGGAGCCCCACAGATACGCAGTATTTT
.	TRBJ1-2	TRBV6-6	many	CASTSYRVNDGYTF	TGTGCCAGCACGTCCTACAGGGTTAACGATGGCTACACCTTC
TRBD2	TRBJ2-7	TRBV6-2/TRBV6-3	few	CASSRLAGVYDEQYF	TGTGCCAGCAGCCGACTAGCGGGAGTGTACGACGAGCAGTACTTC
.	TRBJ1-1	TRBV7-9	.	CATVAVTMNTEAFF	TGTGCCACCGTAGCAGTTACCATGAACACTGAAGCTTTCTTT
TRBD2	TRBJ2-1	TRBV2	.	CASRGLAGAEQFF	TGTGCCAGCCGAGGGCTAGCGGGAGCTGAGCAGTTCTTC
.	TRBJ1-1	TRBV7-8	.	CASSLRRGMNTEAFF	TGTGCCAGCAGCTTAAGGCGGGGCATGAACACTGAAGCTTTCTTT
TRBD1	TRBJ1-2	TRBV20-1	once	CSGTLPGQLNYGYTF	TGCAGTGGGACACTACCGGGACAGCTTAACTATGGCTACACCTTC
TRBD1	TRBJ1-2	TRBV5-1	.	CASSSGDRAHGYTF	TGCGCCAGCAGCTCGGGGGACAGGGCTCATGGCTACACCTTC
TRBD1	TRBJ1-4	TRBV5-1	once	CASSWAGGSTNEKLFF	TGCGCCAGCAGCTGGGCAGGGGGCTCAACTAATGAAAAACTGTTTTTT
TRBD2	TRBJ2-7	TRBV9	few	CASSVTSGSAYEQYF	TGTGCCAGCAGCGTTACTAGCGGTTCCGCCTACGAGCAGTACTTC
.	TRBJ2-7	TRBV29-1	few	CSVEFTGAYEQYF	TGCAGCGTTGAATTCACAGGAGCCTACGAGCAGTACTTC
TRBD1	TRBJ2-2	TRBV5-1	few	CASSLDRGPAGELFF	TGCGCCAGCAGCTTGGACAGGGGGCCGGCCGGGGAGCTGTTTTTT
.	TRBJ2-5	TRBV5-1	few	CASSVSISGTQYF	TGCGCCAGCAGCGTTAGCATCAGCGGGACCCAGTACTTC
TRBD2	TRBJ2-1	TRBV7-8	few	CASSWGVLAGGSNEQFF	TGTGCCAGCAGCTGGGGTGTCCTGGCGGGAGGTTCCAATGAGCAGTTCTTC
TRBD2	TRBJ2-3	TRBV29-1	.	CSVAALAGSTDTQYF	TGCAGCGTTGCTGCCCTAGCGGGGAGCACAGATACGCAGTATTTT
TRBD1	TRBJ2-7	TRBV7-2	.	CASSLRDRAYEQYF	TGTGCCAGCAGCCTTCGGGACAGGGCCTACGAGCAGTACTTC
.	TRBJ2-7	TRBV9	few	CASSAGRSSYEQYF	TGTGCCAGCAGCGCGGGACGGAGCTCCTACGAGCAGTACTTC
.	TRBJ2-7	TRBV12-3/TRBV12-4	few	CASSSTEPYEQYF	TGTGCCAGCAGTTCTACGGAGCCCTACGAGCAGTACTTC
.	TRBJ2-3	TRBV7-6	few	CASKGGSDTQYF	TGTGCCAGCAAGGGGGGCTCAGATACGCAGTATTTT
.	TRBJ2-7	TRBV5-1	.	CASSFSGFNEQYF	TGCGCCAGCAGCTTTAGCGGTTTTAACGAGCAGTACTTC
.	TRBJ1-4	TRBV12-3/TRBV12-4	few	CASSLGTDNEKLFF	TGTGCCAGCAGTCTCGGGACGGATAATGAAAAACTGTTTTTT
.	TRBJ2-1	TRBV9	.	CASSRGEDYLNEQFF	TGTGCCAGCAGCAGGGGCGAGGACTACCTTAATGAGCAGTTCTTC
.	TRBJ2-7	TRBV29-1	.	CSVESPLDTYEQYF	TGCAGCGTTGAATCCCCATTAGACACCTACGAGCAGTACTTC
.	TRBJ1-5	TRBV19	.	CASRETPNQPQHF	TGTGCCAGTAGGGAGACACCTAATCAGCCCCAGCATTTT
.	TRBJ2-5	TRBV3-1	.	CASSQGDLGTQYF	TGTGCCAGCAGCCAAGGGGACTTAGGGACCCAGTACTTC
TRBD1	TRBJ2-5	TRBV6-5	many	CASLEGQGQPQETQYF	TGTGCCAGCCTTGAGGGACAGGGTCAGCCCCAAGAGACCCAGTACTTC
TRBD2	TRBJ2-7	TRBV5-6	few	CASRTIAGDEQYF	TGTGCCAGCAGAACAATAGCGGGGGACGAGCAGTACTTC
.	TRBJ1-1	TRBV9	.	CASSVVTTNTEAFF	TGTGCCAGCAGCGTAGTTACAACAAACACTGAAGCTTTCTTT
.	TRBJ2-7	TRBV2	.	CASSEYPHPTYEQYF	TGTGCCAGCAGTGAATATCCCCATCCGACCTACGAGCAGTACTTC
.	TRBJ2-7	TRBV28	few	CATGYLVHEQYF	TGTGCCACCGGTTATTTAGTGCACGAGCAGTACTTC
.	TRBJ2-1	TRBV29-1	few	CSASQVAGYNEQFF	TGCAGCGCATCCCAGGTCGCGGGCTACAATGAGCAGTTCTTC
TRBD1	TRBJ2-1	TRBV3-1	.	CASSKDRGYEQFF	TGTGCCAGCAGCAAAGACAGGGGTTATGAGCAGTTCTTC